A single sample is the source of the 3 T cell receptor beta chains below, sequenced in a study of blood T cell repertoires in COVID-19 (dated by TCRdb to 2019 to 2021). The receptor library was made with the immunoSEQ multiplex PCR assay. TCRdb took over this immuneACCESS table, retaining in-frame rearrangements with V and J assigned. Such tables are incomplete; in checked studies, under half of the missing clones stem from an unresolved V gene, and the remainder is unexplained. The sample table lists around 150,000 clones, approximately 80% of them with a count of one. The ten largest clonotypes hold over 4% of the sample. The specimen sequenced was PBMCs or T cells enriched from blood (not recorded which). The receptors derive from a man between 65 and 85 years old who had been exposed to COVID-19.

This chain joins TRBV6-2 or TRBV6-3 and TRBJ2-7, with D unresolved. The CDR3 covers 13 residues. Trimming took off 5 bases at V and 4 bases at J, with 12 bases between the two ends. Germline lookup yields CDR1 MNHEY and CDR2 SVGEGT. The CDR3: CASSHPVLYEQYF. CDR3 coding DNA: TGTGCCAGCAGTCACCCGGTCCTTTACGAGCAGTACTTC.

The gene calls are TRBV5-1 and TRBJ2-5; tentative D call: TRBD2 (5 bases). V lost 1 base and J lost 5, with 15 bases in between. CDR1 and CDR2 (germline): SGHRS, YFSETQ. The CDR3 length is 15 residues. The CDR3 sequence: CASSLFGVDAETQYF. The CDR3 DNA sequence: TGCGCCAGCAGCTTGTTCGGGGTAGACGCTGAGACCCAGTACTTC.

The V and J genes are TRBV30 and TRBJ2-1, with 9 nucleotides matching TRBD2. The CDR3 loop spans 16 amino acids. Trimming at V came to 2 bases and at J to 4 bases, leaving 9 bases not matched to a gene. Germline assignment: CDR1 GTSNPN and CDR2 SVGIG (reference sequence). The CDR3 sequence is CAWSPLSSGGYNEQFF. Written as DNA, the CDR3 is TGTGCCTGGAGTCCCCTGAGTAGCGGGGGATACAATGAGCAGTTCTTC. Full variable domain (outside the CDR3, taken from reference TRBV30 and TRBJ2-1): SQTIHQWPATLVQPVGSPLSLECTVEGTSNPNLYWYRQAAGRGLQLLFYSVGIGQISSEVPQNLSASRPQDRQFILSSKKLLLSDSGFYLCAWSPLSSGGYNEQFFGPGTRLTVL.